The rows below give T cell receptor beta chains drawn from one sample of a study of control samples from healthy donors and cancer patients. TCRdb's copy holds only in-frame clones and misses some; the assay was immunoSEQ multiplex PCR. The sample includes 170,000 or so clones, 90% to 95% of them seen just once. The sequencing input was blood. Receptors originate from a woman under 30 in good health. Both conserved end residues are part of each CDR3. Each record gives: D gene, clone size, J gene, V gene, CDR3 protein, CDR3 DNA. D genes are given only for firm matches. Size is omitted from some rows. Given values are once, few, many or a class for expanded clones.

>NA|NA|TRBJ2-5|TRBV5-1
CASSLTPVHQETQYF
TGCGCCAGCAGCTTGACGCCAGTTCACCAAGAGACCCAGTACTTC
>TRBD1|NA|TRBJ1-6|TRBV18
CASSLGQLNNSPLHF
TGTGCCAGCTCACTGGGACAGTTAAATAATTCACCCCTCCACTTT
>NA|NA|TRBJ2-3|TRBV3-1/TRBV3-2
CASSQRGREFWGAYF
TGTGCCAGCAGCCAAAGGGGACGGGAGTTTTGGGGGGCGTATTTT
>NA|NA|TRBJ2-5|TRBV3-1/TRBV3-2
CASSLLQETQYF
TGTGCCAGCAGCCTCTTACAGGAGACCCAGTACTTC
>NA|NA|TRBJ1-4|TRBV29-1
CSAGDEKLFF
TGCAGCGCTGGGGATGAAAAACTGTTTTTT
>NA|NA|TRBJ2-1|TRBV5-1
CASSLGTSNEQFF
TGCGCCAGCAGCTTGGGAACCAGCAATGAGCAGTTCTTC
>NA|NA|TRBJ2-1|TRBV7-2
CASSLAGASYNEQFF
TGTGCCAGCAGCTTAGCAGGAGCCTCCTACAATGAGCAGTTCTTC
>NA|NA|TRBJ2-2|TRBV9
CASNSPGTEPNTGELFF
TGTGCCTCCAACAGCCCCGGGACGGAACCTAACACCGGGGAGCTGTTTTTT
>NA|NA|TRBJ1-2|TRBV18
CASSSTQGIRQDGYTF
TGTGCCAGCTCATCGACTCAGGGGATTCGGCAGGATGGCTACACCTTC
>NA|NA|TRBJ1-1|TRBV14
CASSRGMGTAFF
TGTGCCAGCAGCCGGGGGATGGGGACTGCTTTCTTT
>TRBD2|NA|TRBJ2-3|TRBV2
CACSGLAGWGDTQYF
TGTGCCTGCTCAGGACTAGCGGGGTGGGGAGATACGCAGTATTTT
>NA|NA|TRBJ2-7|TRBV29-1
CSVLGRGPTYEQYF
TGCAGCGTCCTCGGTAGGGGACCCACCTACGAGCAGTACTTC
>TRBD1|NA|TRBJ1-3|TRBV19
CASSPTGERTIYF
TGTGCCAGTAGTCCGACAGGGGAGCGCACCATATATTTT
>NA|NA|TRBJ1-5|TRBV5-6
CASSSVGQPQHF
TGTGCCAGCAGCTCGGTAGGGCAGCCCCAGCATTTT
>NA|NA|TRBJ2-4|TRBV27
CASNPDGRRRNIQYF
TGTGCCAGCAACCCCGACGGCCGGCGGCGAAACATTCAGTACTTC
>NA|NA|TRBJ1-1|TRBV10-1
CASSEWGGTEAFF
TGCGCCAGCAGTGAGTGGGGAGGAACTGAAGCTTTCTTT
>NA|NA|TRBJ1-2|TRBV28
CASREPGTPFYGYTF
TGTGCCAGCAGGGAACCCGGGACACCCTTCTATGGCTACACCTTC
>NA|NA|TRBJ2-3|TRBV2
CASSERGDSGGNTQYF
TGTGCCAGCAGTGAACGAGGGGACAGCGGGGGAAATACGCAGTATTTT
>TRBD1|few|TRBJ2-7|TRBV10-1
CASSESWTGAAEQYF
TGCGCCAGCAGTGAGTCATGGACAGGGGCAGCAGAGCAGTACTTC
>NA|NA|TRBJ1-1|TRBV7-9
CASSLGGGNTEAFF
TGTGCCAGCAGCTTAGGGGGAGGGAACACTGAAGCTTTCTTT
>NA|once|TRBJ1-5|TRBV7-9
CASSLAGGRADQPQHF
TGTGCCAGCAGCTTAGCCGGGGGGCGGGCTGATCAGCCCCAGCATTTT
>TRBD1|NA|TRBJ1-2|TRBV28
CASRPYTPQGGHYGYTF
TGTGCCAGCAGGCCATACACTCCGCAGGGGGGGCACTATGGCTACACCTTC
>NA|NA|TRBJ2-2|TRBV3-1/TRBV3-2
CASSLLGGAGELFF
TGTGCCAGCAGCCTCCTTGGGGGCGCCGGGGAGCTGTTTTTT
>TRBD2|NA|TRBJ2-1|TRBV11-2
CASSPGLAGYNEQFF
TGTGCCAGCAGCCCGGGACTAGCGGGGTACAATGAGCAGTTCTTC
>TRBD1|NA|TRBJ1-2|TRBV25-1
CASRSGGDGYTF
TGTGCCAGCAGGTCAGGGGGAGATGGCTACACCTTC
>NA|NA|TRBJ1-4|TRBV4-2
CASSQDRAGMIVLFF
TGTGCCAGCAGCCAAGATCGGGCAGGGATGATTGTACTGTTTTTT
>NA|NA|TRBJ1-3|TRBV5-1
CASRRSWEAGNTIYF
TGCGCCAGCAGGCGGTCATGGGAAGCTGGAAACACCATATATTTT
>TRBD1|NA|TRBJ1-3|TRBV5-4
CASSLGGSGNTIYF
TGTGCCAGCAGCCTAGGGGGCTCAGGAAACACCATATATTTT
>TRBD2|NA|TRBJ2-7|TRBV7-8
CASSLVAGESYEQYF
TGTGCCAGCAGCTTAGTAGCGGGAGAGTCCTACGAGCAGTACTTC
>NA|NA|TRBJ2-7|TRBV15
CATSRSTYYEQYF
TGTGCCACCAGCCGGTCAACCTACTACGAGCAGTACTTC